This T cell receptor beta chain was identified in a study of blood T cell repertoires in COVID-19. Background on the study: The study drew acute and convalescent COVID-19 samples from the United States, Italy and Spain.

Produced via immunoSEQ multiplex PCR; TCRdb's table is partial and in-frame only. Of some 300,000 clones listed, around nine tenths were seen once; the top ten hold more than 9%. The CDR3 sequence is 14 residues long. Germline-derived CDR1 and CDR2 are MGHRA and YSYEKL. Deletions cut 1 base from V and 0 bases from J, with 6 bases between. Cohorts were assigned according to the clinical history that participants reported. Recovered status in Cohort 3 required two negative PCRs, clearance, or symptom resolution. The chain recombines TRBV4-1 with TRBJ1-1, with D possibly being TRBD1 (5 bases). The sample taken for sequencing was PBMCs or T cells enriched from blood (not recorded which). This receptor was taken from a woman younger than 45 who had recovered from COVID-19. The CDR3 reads CASSQVQVNTEAFF. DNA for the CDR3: TGCGCCAGCAGCCAAGTACAGGTGAACACTGAAGCTTTCTTT.